This entry is about one TCR beta chain. Its antigen is not identified. Via MiXCR, TCRdb re-called the 5' RACE reads, giving one row per CDR3 protein. Seen here are fewer than 70,000 distinct CDR3 sequences, more than 8% observed once, and the top ten hold roughly 1.2%. The data derive from a study of T-cell memory formation after mild COVID-19. Study-wide points: Clones which contracted sat mainly in CM and EM if CD4+, and in EMRA if CD8+.

The CDR3 has 16 residues. The ends were cut back, 6 bases at V and 6 bases at J, with 21 bases in the middle. Germline lookup yields CDR1 MDHEN and CDR2 SYDVKM. The sample taken for sequencing was PBMCs or a T cell subset sorted from them (not recorded which). This TCR came from a young man who had mild COVID-19 (a few samples of this study predate the infection). Cell type and time point are not known. The rearrangement links TRBV28 to TRBJ2-1; D might be TRBD1 (6 bases). The CDR3 sequence: CASSPLAGEIFNEQFF. CDR3 in DNA: TGTGCCAGCAGCCCCCTGGCAGGGGAAATTTTCAATGAGCAGTTCTTC.